This TCR beta chain was retrieved from a study of human T cells and chemical hapten exposure. Sample time point: patch test 1, 2 weeks after DPC sensitization. Treatment denoted: therapeutic diphenylcyclopropenone sensitization with weekly scalp DPC. This clonotype came up a few times. In TCRdb, the RACE reads were re-called with MiXCR into one record per CDR3 protein. Among approximately 82,000 distinct CDR3 sequences listed, roughly 10% were seen once. CDR3 length: 15 amino acids. Germline V gene lookup returns CDR1 LGHDT and CDR2 YNNKEL (reference sequence). V lost 4 bases to trimming and J lost 5 bases; unmatched junction nucleotides: 9.

The V and J genes are TRBV3-1 and TRBJ2-3, with TRBD2 matching over 7 bases. Sequencing was performed on whole blood, taken in connection with sensitization to the hapten diphenylcyclopropenone (DPC). The sequence derives from a woman aged 55-70 years with alopecia areata. Some clones in this sample may be carry-over from other donors' samples. This CDR3 is CASSPRLASKDTQYF. DNA for the CDR3: TGTGCCAGCAGCCCCCGACTAGCATCCAAAGATACGCAGTATTTT.